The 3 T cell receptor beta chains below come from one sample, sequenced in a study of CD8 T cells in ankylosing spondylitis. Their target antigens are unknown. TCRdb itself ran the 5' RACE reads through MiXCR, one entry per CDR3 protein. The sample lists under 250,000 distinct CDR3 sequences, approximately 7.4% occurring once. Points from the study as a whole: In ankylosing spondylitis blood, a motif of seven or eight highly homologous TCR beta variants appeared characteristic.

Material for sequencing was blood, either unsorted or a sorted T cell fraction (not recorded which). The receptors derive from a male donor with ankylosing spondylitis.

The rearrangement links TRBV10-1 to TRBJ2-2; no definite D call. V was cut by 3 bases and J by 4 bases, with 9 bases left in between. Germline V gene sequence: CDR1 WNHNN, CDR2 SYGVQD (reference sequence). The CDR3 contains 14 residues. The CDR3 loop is CASSEVLTTGELFF. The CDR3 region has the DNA TGCGCCAGCAGTGAAGTACTGACCACCGGGGAGCTGTTTTTT.

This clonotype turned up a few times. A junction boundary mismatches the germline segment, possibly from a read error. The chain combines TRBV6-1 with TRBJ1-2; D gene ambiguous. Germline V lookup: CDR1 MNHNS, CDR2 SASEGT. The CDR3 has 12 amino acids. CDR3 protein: CASGERVYGYTF. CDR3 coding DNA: TGTGCCAGCGGTGAGCGGGTCTATGGCTACACCTTC.

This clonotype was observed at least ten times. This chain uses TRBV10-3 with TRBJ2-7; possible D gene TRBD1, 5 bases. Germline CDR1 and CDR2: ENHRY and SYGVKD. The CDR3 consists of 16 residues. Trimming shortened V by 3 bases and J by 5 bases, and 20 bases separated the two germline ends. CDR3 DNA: TGTGCCATCAGTGACATGGCAGGGCGGCCGTCGGACGAGCAGTACTTC. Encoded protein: CAISDMAGRPSDEQYF.